This T cell receptor (beta chain) stems from a study of regulatory T cells in long-lasting Graves disease. Broader study findings: Persistent disease favored TRBV28, TRBJ1-2 and TRBJ2-5. Persistent-disease Graves' patients showed less TCR diversity than new cases. Persistent patients shared about 3,000 public clonotypes among themselves. Newly diagnosed patients shared fewer, at under 1,000.

The time point here: newly diagnosed GD, antithyroid drugs for less than 3 months. With RNA extracted from PBMCs as input, the TCR library was made. This clonotype was recorded at least ten times. Its antigen is currently unknown. This CDR3 spans 15 amino acids. The V gene lost 0 bases and the J gene lost 5 bases, with 13 bases spanning the gap. CDR1 MNHEY and CDR2 SVGAGI come from the germline V gene. Libraries of TCR beta came from iRepertoire HTBI primers plus Arm-PCR of CDR3 regions. Per the authors' pipeline: From all samples, identification returned 14 TRBJ and around 62 TRBV segments. MiXCR was run by TCRdb on the multiplex PCR reads, yielding one entry per CDR3 protein. What appears here as the V and J calls and clone size reflects TCRdb's work, not the paper's. The table lists approximately 310,000 distinct CDR3 sequences, 15% to 20% of them singletons, with about 40% in the top ten.

This TCR was recovered from a female donor with Graves disease. The source was peripheral blood mononuclear cells (PBMCs), collected at new diagnosis, from a patient treated with antithyroid drugs. This chain uses TRBV6-5 with TRBJ2-5; D possibly uses TRBD1 or TRBD2 (5 bases each). CDR3 nucleotide sequence: TGTGCCAGCAGTTACTCGAAAGAGGGGTCGGAGACCCAGTACTTC. Translated, it gives CASSYSKEGSETQYF.